The present T cell receptor (beta chain) was sequenced within a study of T cell repertoires in cytomegalovirus infection (dated by TCRdb to between 2018 and 2021). Background on the whole study: Because public TCR beta signatures pointed to carriage of CMV infection together with the matching HLA type, the HLA type of each donor mattered for the analysis. The paper as a whole reports these results and caveats: The ex vivo response was dominated by HLA-C-restricted CMV-specific TCR beta clonotypes, which also provided the single most frequent clonotype in two of eight donors. In both this cohort and an independent cohort of several hundred donors, the cumulative frequency of public TCR beta family members distinguished carriers of CMV infection plus the relevant HLA type.

The CDR3 measures 15 amino acids from cysteine to phenylalanine. Only the CDR3 DNA is retained, 45 bases long and in frame from the first base. As encoded in the germline V gene (reference sequence), CDR1 is DFQATT while CDR2 is SNEGSKA. Trimming at the junction amounts to 5 bases on V and 3 bases on J, and the germline ends lie 19 bases apart. This clonotype came up many times. Its antigen is not yet known. The input lacks base qualities; no much larger clone sits a single base away. The instrument was an Illumina HiSeq 1500. Using fastp at Q25 and MiXCR, TCRdb reprocessed the public reads and kept productive beta chains. Rows with a matching CDR3 protein are joined into one entry that keeps the most common DNA and genes. The sample data list under 200,000 distinct CDR3 sequences, and 9.5% of these were observed just once. The ten largest clones add up to approximately 4.6% of the sample.

The sample consisted of PBMCs. This clonotype originated in a human donor in good health (CMV status not recorded). Some clones in this sample may be carry-over from other donors' samples. The chain is assembled from TRBV20-1 and TRBJ1-2; perhaps TRBD1 is the D gene, with 5 bases matching. The CDR3 protein sequence reads: CSAPAGLKRHYGYTF. At the DNA level, the sequence is TGCAGTGCTCCTGCGGGACTGAAAAGACACTATGGCTACACCTTC.